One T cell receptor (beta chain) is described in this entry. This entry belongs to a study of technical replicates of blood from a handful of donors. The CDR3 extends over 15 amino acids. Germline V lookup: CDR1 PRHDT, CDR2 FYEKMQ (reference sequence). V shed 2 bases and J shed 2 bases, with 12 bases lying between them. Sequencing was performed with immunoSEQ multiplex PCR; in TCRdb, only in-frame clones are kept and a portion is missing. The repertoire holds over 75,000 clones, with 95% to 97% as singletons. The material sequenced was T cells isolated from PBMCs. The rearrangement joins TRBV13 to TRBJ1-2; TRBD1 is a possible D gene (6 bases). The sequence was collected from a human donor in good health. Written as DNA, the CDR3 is TGTGCCAGCAGCTTAATTGGGCAGGGGAACTATGGCTACACCTTC. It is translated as CASSLIGQGNYGYTF.